Each of the 16 T cell receptor beta chains below was sequenced from the same sample in a study of blood T cell repertoires in COVID-19 (TCRdb year 2020). Library generation was performed with the immunoSEQ multiplex PCR assay. This immuneACCESS table, as held by TCRdb, lists in-frame sequences with V and J called but not all clones. Of the missing ones, under half trace to an unresolved V gene in checked studies; the others have no known cause. The sample yields tens of thousands of clones; more than 70% were counted once. The ten largest clones add up to about 16% of the sample. Specimen: peripheral blood. The source is a man in his 60s with COVID-19, enrolled during active disease.

The chain combines TRBV19 with TRBJ2-2; weak D call: TRBD2 (5 bases). The V gene's germline CDR1 is LNHDA and CDR2 SQIVND (reference sequence). The V and J ends lost 6 bases and 4 bases respectively, with 27 bases between them. The CDR3 length is 19 residues. The CDR3 is CASRLRSVSGRLFTGELFF. CDR3 nucleotide sequence: TGTGCCAGTAGGCTCCGGAGTGTGTCTGGACGACTATTCACCGGGGAGCTGTTTTTT.

This rearrangement joins TRBV28 to TRBJ2-7; 9 bases map to TRBD2. The CDR3 runs 15 residues. V gave up 6 bases and J gave up 7 bases; unmatched junction bases: 13. Germline CDR1 is MDHEN and CDR2 is SYDVKM. The CDR3 here is CASSLVSGGRREQYF. The CDR3 nucleotides read TGTGCCAGCAGCTTAGTTAGCGGGGGTAGGAGAGAGCAGTACTTC.

The V and J genes are TRBV5-1 and TRBJ1-2; 7 nucleotides align to TRBD1. This CDR3 is 14 amino acids long. Looked up from germline, CDR1 is SGHRS and CDR2 is YFSETQ. Trimming removed 0 bases from V and 5 bases from J; junction bases left unmatched: 4. CDR3 DNA sequence: TGCGCCAGCAGCTTGGGGGACAGTCCATATGGCTACACCTTC. It yields the protein CASSLGDSPYGYTF.

The rearrangement uses TRBV2 and TRBJ1-2; D is uncertain. CDR1 SNHLY and CDR2 FYNNEI come from the germline V gene. Trimming took off 3 bases at V and 7 bases at J, with 12 bases between the two ends. The CDR3 totals 13 residues. CDR3 loop: CASSESGESGYTF. The CDR3 DNA sequence: TGTGCCAGCAGTGAGTCCGGGGAGAGTGGCTACACCTTC.

The V gene is TRBV5-4, the J gene TRBJ1-1, with TRBD1 identical over 8 bases. The CDR3 has 16 residues. V lost 4 bases and J lost 4; bases outside the gene matches: 12. CDR1 is SGHNT, CDR2 YYREEE, per germline (reference sequence). CDR3 region: CASSRPSGQEGTEAFF. CDR3 DNA: TGTGCCAGCAGCCGTCCTTCGGGACAGGAGGGCACTGAAGCTTTCTTT.

The V gene is TRBV7-9, the J gene TRBJ1-2; D gene unclear. The CDR3 contains 16 residues. The germline V and J ends were trimmed by 1 base and 5 bases, with 17 bases remaining between them. CDR1 is SEHNR and CDR2 is FQNEAQ in the germline V gene (reference sequence). CDR3 DNA sequence: TGTGCCAGCAGCTTAGAAGGCGGACTGACGCCTTATGGCTACACCTTC. It is translated as CASSLEGGLTPYGYTF.

V and J are TRBV24-1 and TRBJ2-1, with D perhaps matching TRBD1 (7 bases). The CDR3 loop spans 17 amino acids. Trimming took off 1 base at V and 4 bases at J, with 16 bases between the two ends. In germline, CDR1 is KGHDR, CDR2 SFDVKD. CDR3 protein: CATSDLGGTDQYNEQFF. The CDR3 DNA reads as TGTGCCACCAGTGATTTAGGGGGGACAGATCAGTACAATGAGCAGTTCTTC.

The chain couples TRBV19 to TRBJ1-5; D possibly corresponds to TRBD1 (6 bases). Germline V gives CDR1 LNHDA, CDR2 SQIVND (reference sequence). The CDR3 covers 13 residues. V shed 4 bases and J shed 5 bases, with 9 bases lying between them. In DNA form, the CDR3 reads TGTGCCAGTAGTAAGGACAGCGATCAGCCCCAGCATTTT. This sequence encodes CASSKDSDQPQHF.

The genes are TRBV28 and TRBJ1-2; no firm D call. From germline, CDR1 is MDHEN and CDR2 SYDVKM. V was trimmed by 7 bases and J by 8 bases, leaving 17 bases between them. The CDR3 is 13 amino acids. The CDR3 sequence: CASTSHGSGGYTF. The DNA for the CDR3 is TGTGCCAGCACGTCACACGGGTCTGGAGGCTACACCTTC.

This clone was counted a few times. V gene TRBV6-2 or TRBV6-3 combines with J gene TRBJ2-7; 10 bases line up with TRBD2. CDR3 size: 16 residues. CDR1 is MNHEY and CDR2 is SVGEGT in the germline V gene. The V gene end was trimmed by 5 bases and the J gene end by 7 bases; junction bases not matched to a gene: 14. CDR3 nucleotides: TGTGCCAGCAGTCGCCCTACTAGCGGGGCCCTCCGGGAGCAGTACTTC. Protein: CASSRPTSGALREQYF.

V is TRBV5-1 and J is TRBJ1-2; the match to TRBD1 covers 10 bases. CDR3 length: 16 amino acids. The V gene's germline CDR1 is SGHRS and CDR2 YFSETQ. Losses at the gene ends were 4 bases for V and 8 bases for J; bases not matched to a gene: 14. The CDR3 DNA sequence: TGCGCCAGCAGCCAGAACTTGGGACAGGGGTTATACGGCTACACCTTC. This gives the protein CASSQNLGQGLYGYTF.

This chain uses TRBV30 with TRBJ2-3; a possible D gene is TRBD2 (6 bases). Trimming left V 3 bases short and J 8 bases short, with 15 bases between. The germline V gene has CDR1 GTSNPN and CDR2 SVGIG (reference sequence). This CDR3 has 13 amino acids. CDR3 bases: TGTGCCTGGAGCGGATTCGGGGGTAGTACGCAGTATTTT. Translation gives CAWSGFGGSTQYF.

The V gene is TRBV3-1 (or the pseudogene TRBV3-2), the J gene TRBJ2-5, with a weak D call TRBD2 (5 bases). The V gene's germline CDR1 is LGHDT and CDR2 YNNKEL (reference sequence). The CDR3 is 12 residues long. V was shortened by 6 bases and J by 4 bases, with 9 bases between the two germline ends. CDR3 bases: TGTGCCAGCAGGTCGGACTCAGAGACCCAGTACTTC. This sequence encodes CASRSDSETQYF.

This clone was seen just once. One end of the junction fails to match germline, which may point to a read error. The V call is TRBV5-1, the J call TRBJ1-2, with TRBD1 as a possible D gene (5 bases). Germline assignment: CDR1 SGHRS and CDR2 YFSETQ. The CDR3 length is 15 residues. In DNA, the CDR3 is TGCGCCGGCAGCCCGGACACAGGAGCTAACTATGGCTACACCTTC. Protein: CAGSPDTGANYGYTF.

The chain carries TRBV12-3 or TRBV12-4 and TRBJ1-2, with a tentative D call TRBD1 (6 bases). Trimming pared 5 bases from V and 6 bases from J, leaving 10 bases between. The CDR3 length is 12 residues. The CDR3: CASSTYRDGYTF. The CDR3 DNA is TGTGCCAGCAGTACCTACAGGGATGGCTACACCTTC.

V and J are TRBV5-4 and TRBJ1-1; D is unclear. V lost 4 bases to trimming and J lost 3 bases, with 4 bases between them. Germline V CDR1 and CDR2: SGHNT, YYREEE (reference sequence). This CDR3 has 11 amino acids. DNA for the CDR3: TGTGCCAGCAGCGCGGACACTGAAGCTTTCTTT. Encoded protein: CASSADTEAFF. The variable domain in full, with the rest retrieved from reference TRBV5-4 and TRBJ1-1, is ETGVTQSPTHLIKTRGQQVTLRCSSQSGHNTVSWYQQALGQGPQFIFQYYREEENGRGNFPPRFSGLQFPNYSSELNVNALELDDSALYLCASSADTEAFFGQGTRLTVV.